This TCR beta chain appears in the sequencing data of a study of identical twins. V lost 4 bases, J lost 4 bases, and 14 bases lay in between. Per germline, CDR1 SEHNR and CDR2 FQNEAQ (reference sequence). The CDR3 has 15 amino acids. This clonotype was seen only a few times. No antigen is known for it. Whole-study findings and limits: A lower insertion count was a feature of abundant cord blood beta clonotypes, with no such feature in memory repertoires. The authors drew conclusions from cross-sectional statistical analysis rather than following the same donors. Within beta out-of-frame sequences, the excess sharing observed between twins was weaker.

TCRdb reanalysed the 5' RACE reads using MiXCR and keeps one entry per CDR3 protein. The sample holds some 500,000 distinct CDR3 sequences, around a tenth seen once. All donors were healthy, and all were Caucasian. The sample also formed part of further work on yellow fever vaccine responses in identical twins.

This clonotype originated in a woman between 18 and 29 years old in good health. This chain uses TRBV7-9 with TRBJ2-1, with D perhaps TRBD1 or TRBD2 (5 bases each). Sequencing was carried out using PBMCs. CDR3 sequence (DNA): TGTGCCAGCAGCTCTAGACGGGACCTTTACAATGAGCAGTTCTTC. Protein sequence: CASSSRRDLYNEQFF.